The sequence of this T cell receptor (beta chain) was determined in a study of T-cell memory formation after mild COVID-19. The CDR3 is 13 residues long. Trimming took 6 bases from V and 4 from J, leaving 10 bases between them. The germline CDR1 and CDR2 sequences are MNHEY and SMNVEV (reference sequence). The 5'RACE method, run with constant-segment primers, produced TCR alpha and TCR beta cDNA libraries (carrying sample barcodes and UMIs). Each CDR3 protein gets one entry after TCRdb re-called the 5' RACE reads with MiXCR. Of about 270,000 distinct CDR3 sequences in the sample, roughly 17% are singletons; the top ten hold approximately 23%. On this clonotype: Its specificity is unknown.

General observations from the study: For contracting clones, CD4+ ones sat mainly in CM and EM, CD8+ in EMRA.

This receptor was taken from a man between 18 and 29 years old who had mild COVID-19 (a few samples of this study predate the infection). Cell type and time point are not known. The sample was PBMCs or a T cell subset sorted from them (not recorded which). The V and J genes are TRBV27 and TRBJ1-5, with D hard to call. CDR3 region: CASSRTRNQPQHF. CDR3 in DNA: TGTGCCAGCAGCCGGACCCGAAATCAGCCCCAGCATTTT.